This T cell receptor beta chain stems from a study of response to subunit inactivated influenza vaccine (dated by TCRdb to the late 2010s). At the level of the whole study: To follow how T cells responded to a trivalent subunit inactivated influenza vaccine, the researchers relied on deep quantitative profiling of the T cell receptor repertoire. Here is what the overall study found, with its caveats: The authors proposed that each seasonal influenza vaccination may bring in only a limited number of new T cells.

Library preparation was by RT-PCR. Data came from an Illumina HiSeq 2500. Through fastp at Q25 and MiXCR, TCRdb rebuilt clones from the public reads, retaining in-frame beta chains. Identical CDR3 protein sequences are pooled into one entry, listed with their most common genes and DNA. The sample table shows hundreds of thousands of distinct CDR3 sequences, and 15% to 19% are seen once. The top ten clonotypes cover 11% of the sample. Germline trimming: 0 bases from V, 1 base from J; junction bases outside gene matches: 5. The CDR3, cysteine through phenylalanine, is 16 amino acids long. The retained sequence is limited to the CDR3, 48 bases, with the frame set at the first base. The germline V gene supplies CDR1 SGDLS and CDR2 YYNGEE. In regard to this clonotype: The antigen it recognizes is unknown. One base away there is no much larger clone; base qualities are not given.

The sequences come from PBMCs from blood, collected about 13 days after vaccination. The sequence was collected from a man aged 50-59 years who received an inactivated influenza vaccine. Donor details come from another sample of the same person, matched by shared clones. The chain employs TRBV9 and TRBJ2-5, with 8 bases in between that match TRBD2. The bases read TGTGCCAGCAGCGTAGTAGGTAGCGGGATCCAAGAGACCCAGTACTTC. Its coded protein is CASSVVGSGIQETQYF.